The 20 T cell receptor beta chains listed next were all sequenced from one sample in a study of blood T cell repertoires in COVID-19. Sequenced by immunoSEQ multiplex PCR; TCRdb stores in-frame clones only, minus some. The sample shows 80,000 to 100,000 clones, about 80% of them seen only once. Input material: peripheral blood. The source is a human donor in a cohort sampled during active COVID-19.

This clone was seen a few times. The chain carries TRBV5-5 and TRBJ2-1; no firm D call. Germline CDR1 reads SGHKS; CDR2 reads YYEKEE (reference sequence). The CDR3 totals 12 residues. Trimming cost V 0 bases and J 6 bases, with 4 bases left between them. The CDR3, as DNA: TGTGCCAGCAGCTTGGGAGGCAATGAGCAGTTCTTC. It codes for CASSLGGNEQFF.

This sequence joins TRBV7-9 and TRBJ2-1, with a tentative D call TRBD2 (6 bases). The V and J ends lost 1 base and 0 bases respectively, with 10 bases between them. Germline V gives CDR1 SEHNR, CDR2 FQNEAQ (reference sequence). The CDR3 runs to 16 residues. CDR3 region: CASSLVAGSSYNEQFF. CDR3 coding DNA: TGTGCCAGCAGCTTAGTGGCGGGGAGCTCCTACAATGAGCAGTTCTTC.

As regards this clone: Different DNA sequences within this sample yield the same CDR3. This sequence joins TRBV18 and TRBJ1-1, with 8 bases lining up with TRBD1. Germline CDR1 is KGHSH and CDR2 is LQKENI. Trimming removed 6 bases from V and 1 base from J; junction bases left unmatched: 4. The CDR3 is 14 amino acids. The CDR3 reads CASSPGTGNTEAFF. The CDR3 DNA reads TGTGCCAGCTCCCCCGGGACAGGGAACACTGAAGCTTTCTTT. Combining the CDR3 with reference TRBV18 and TRBJ1-1 gives the whole variable domain NAGVMQNPRHLVRRRGQEARLRCSPMKGHSHVYWYRQLPEEGLKFMVYLQKENIIDESGMPKERFSAEFPKEGPSILRIQQVVRGDSAAYFCASSPGTGNTEAFFGQGTRLTVV.

This chain joins TRBV20-1 and TRBJ1-2; D unclear. The germline V gene encodes CDR1 DFQATT and CDR2 SNEGSKA (reference sequence). V was shortened by 3 bases and J by 4 bases, with 3 bases between the two germline ends. The CDR3 is 10 residues long. CDR3 DNA sequence: TGCAGTGCTAGGGCCTATGGCTACACCTTC. Encoded protein: CSARAYGYTF.

This chain uses TRBV6-1 with TRBJ1-1; D gene unclear. The V gene's germline CDR1 is MNHNS and CDR2 SASEGT. This CDR3 is 13 amino acids long. Trimming stripped 2 bases from V and 7 bases from J, with 11 bases between. CDR3 in DNA: TGTGCCAGCAGTGAAACGTTAACGGTTGAAGCTTTCTTT. As protein: CASSETLTVEAFF.

The CDR3 coding sequence is TGTGCCAGTAGTATCGCCCAGGGTTCCAACGTCCTGACTTTC. Protein product: CASSIAQGSNVLTF. The chain carries TRBV19 and TRBJ2-6; maybe TRBD1 (5 bases). The CDR3 runs to 14 residues. The V gene lost 3 bases and the J gene lost 8 bases, with 11 bases spanning the gap. The V gene's germline CDR1 is LNHDA and CDR2 SQIVND (reference sequence).

The rearrangement links TRBV7-2 to TRBJ2-7, with D perhaps TRBD2 (6 bases). The germline V gene has CDR1 SGHTA and CDR2 FQGNSA. V lost 2 bases and J 2 bases, leaving 10 bases between the germline ends. There are 14 residues in the CDR3. The CDR3 DNA sequence: TGTGCCAGCAGCTTAAGTGGGAGGACCTACGAGCAGTACTTC. Protein sequence: CASSLSGRTYEQYF.

This chain connects TRBV11-1 to TRBJ2-7; 8 bases fit TRBD2. This CDR3 region has 16 residues. The V and J ends lost 1 base and 1 base, in that order; junction bases with no gene match: 6. Germline CDR1 reads SGHAT; CDR2 reads FQDESV (reference sequence). DNA of the CDR3: TGTGCCAGCAGCTTAGGAGCGAGCGGGAGTTCCTACGAGCAGTACTTC. It specifies CASSLGASGSSYEQYF.

The chain carries TRBV7-9 and TRBJ1-1; unclear D gene. The germline gives CDR1 SEHNR, CDR2 FQNEAQ (reference sequence). V lost 0 bases to trimming and J lost 5 bases, with 10 bases between them. The CDR3 is 14 residues long. CDR3 sequence: CASSLALPGTEAFF. CDR3 coding DNA: TGTGCCAGCAGCTTAGCGCTTCCGGGGACTGAAGCTTTCTTT.

The CDR3 nucleotides are TGTGCCAGTAGACCTGCGGCAGGGACAGGGCCGAATTCACCCCTCCACTTT. Protein product: CASRPAAGTGPNSPLHF. The V call is TRBV19, the J call TRBJ1-6, with 9 nucleotides matching TRBD1. The CDR3 has 17 residues. The J segment lost 7 bases and the V segment lost 6 bases, leaving 13 bases of the junction unmatched. Germline CDR1 reads LNHDA; CDR2 reads SQIVND (reference sequence). Using reference TRBV19 and TRBJ1-6 for the parts outside the CDR3, the full variable domain is DGGITQSPKYLFRKEGQNVTLSCEQNLNHDAMYWYRQDPGQGLRLIYYSQIVNDFQKGDIAEGYSVSREKKESFPLTVTSAQKNPTAFYLCASRPAAGTGPNSPLHFGNGTRLTVT.

V usage is TRBV6-6 and J usage is TRBJ2-7, with TRBD1 as a possible D gene (6 bases). Trimming took off 8 bases at V and 0 bases at J, with 20 bases between the two ends. CDR3 length: 16 residues. From germline, CDR1 is MNHNY and CDR2 SVGAGI (reference sequence). CDR3: CASRNPQGSSSYEQYF. The CDR3 region has the DNA TGTGCCAGCCGGAACCCACAGGGAAGTAGCTCCTACGAGCAGTACTTC.

The gene calls are TRBV9 and TRBJ1-3, with D possibly matching TRBD1 (6 bases). Trimming took 3 bases from V and 1 from J, leaving 14 bases between them. The CDR3 loop spans 16 amino acids. Germline V gene lookup returns CDR1 SGDLS and CDR2 YYNGEE. CDR3: CASSASLQGSGNTIYF. The DNA of the CDR3 is TGTGCCAGCAGCGCCTCCCTACAGGGTTCTGGAAACACCATATATTTT.

V and J are TRBV12-3 or TRBV12-4 and TRBJ1-4, with 9 nucleotides matching TRBD1. The V gene end was trimmed by 9 bases and the J gene end by 2 bases; junction bases not matched to a gene: 1. The CDR3 has 13 amino acids. Written as DNA, the CDR3 is TGTGCCAGTGGACAGGGGACTAATGAAAAACTGTTTTTT. Amino acid sequence: CASGQGTNEKLFF.

The chain uses TRBV15 and TRBJ2-7, with 10 bases identical to TRBD1. Germline trimming cut 2 bases from V and 6 bases from J; bases unmatched to any gene: 4. Germline V gives CDR1 LNHNV, CDR2 YYDKDF (reference sequence). CDR3 length equals 14 residues. This chain's CDR3 is CATSRPGQGREQYF. DNA for the CDR3: TGTGCCACCAGCAGACCGGGACAGGGGCGCGAGCAGTACTTC.

The chain carries TRBV24-1 and TRBJ2-7; D is unresolved. Trimming removed 0 bases from V and 3 bases from J, with 14 bases in between. The CDR3 extends over 16 amino acids. CDR1 KGHDR and CDR2 SFDVKD come from the germline V gene. The CDR3: CATSDLRLPRFYEQYF. The CDR3 coding sequence is TGTGCCACCAGTGATTTGCGGCTCCCGAGGTTCTACGAGCAGTACTTC.

V is TRBV4-2 and J is TRBJ2-1, with 9 bases aligning to TRBD2. There are 18 residues in the CDR3. The J segment lost 3 bases and the V segment lost 0 bases, leaving 9 bases of the junction unmatched. CDR1 and CDR2 (germline): LGHNA, YNFKEQ. CDR3 sequence (DNA): TGTGCCAGCAGCCAAGAGATCGTCATAGCGGGAGACTACAATGAGCAGTTCTTC. Its translation: CASSQEIVIAGDYNEQFF.

The genes are TRBV5-1 and TRBJ2-7, with TRBD1 as a possible D gene (7 bases). The CDR3 spans 13 residues. V was clipped by 1 base and J by 6 bases, with 11 bases between them. The germline V gene has CDR1 SGHRS and CDR2 YFSETQ. Here the CDR3 reads CASSLWQGGEQYF. For the CDR3, the DNA is TGCGCCAGCAGCTTGTGGCAGGGGGGCGAGCAGTACTTC.

J is TRBJ1-4 and V is TRBV20-1, with TRBD1 identical over 7 bases. Looked up from germline, CDR1 is DFQATT and CDR2 is SNEGSKA (reference sequence). The CDR3 is 13 amino acids. V shed 3 bases, J shed 10 bases, and the junction held 8 bases outside the gene matches. The CDR3 reads CSASAGGPGKLFF. The CDR3 DNA reads TGCAGTGCTAGTGCAGGGGGGCCGGGAAAACTGTTTTTT.

In nucleotides, the CDR3 is TGTGCCAGCCAGGAGGCTCCGCGGTCCCAAGAGACCCAGTACTTC. This gives the protein CASQEAPRSQETQYF. V gene TRBV6-5 combines with J gene TRBJ2-5, with D possibly being TRBD2 (5 bases). Germline V CDR1 and CDR2: MNHEY, SVGAGI. Trimming took 8 bases from V and 1 from J, leaving 17 bases between them. The CDR3 length is 15 residues.

The chain combines TRBV27 with TRBJ2-7; D is possibly TRBD1 (6 bases). CDR1 MNHEY and CDR2 SMNVEV come from the germline V gene (reference sequence). The CDR3 is 15 residues long. The V gene lost 0 bases and the J gene lost 0 bases, with 9 bases spanning the gap. CDR3 nucleotides: TGTGCCAGCAGTTTATCAGGGGGTCGCTCCTACGAGCAGTACTTC. Translated: CASSLSGGRSYEQYF.